This T cell receptor (beta chain) came from a study of T-cell memory formation after mild COVID-19. Study-level results: The study found balanced CD4/CD8 in clones contracting day 15 to 85 and a CD4+ lean in later expanders. A subset of responding clones appeared in pre-infection memory, suggesting cross-reactive memory joined. Nothing confirmed that second-wave clones peaking on day 37 were specific for SARS-CoV-2.

Each CDR3 protein gets one entry after TCRdb re-called the 5' RACE reads with MiXCR. This table holds more than 300,000 distinct CDR3 sequences, 20% to 25% found once. The CDR3 runs 16 residues. The V gene's germline CDR1 is SGHRS and CDR2 YFSETQ. V trimming: 4 bases; J trimming: 6 bases; junction bases outside the gene matches: 10. On this clonotype itself: Its target is not known.

The sample was PBMCs or a T cell subset sorted from them (not recorded which). This clonotype was obtained from a man aged 18 to 29 who had mild COVID-19 (a few samples of this study predate the infection). Cell type and time point are not known. The chain recombines TRBV5-1 with TRBJ2-2; TRBD2 matches 9 bases. CDR3 bases: TGCGCCAGCAGCCGGATGGCGGGGGGGCCCTCCGGGGAGCTGTTTTTT. This sequence encodes CASSRMAGGPSGELFF. The full variable domain, rest sourced from reference TRBV5-1 and TRBJ2-2, is KAGVTQTPRYLIKTRGQQVTLSCSPISGHRSVSWYQQTPGQGLQFLFEYFSETQRNKGNFPGRFSGRQFSNSRSEMNVSTLELGDSALYLCASSRMAGGPSGELFFGEGSRLTVL.